This is a list of T cell receptor beta chains from one sample in a study of tumor and adjacent non-tumor tissue in lung cancer. TCRdb reanalysed the multiplex PCR reads using MiXCR and keeps one entry per CDR3 protein. The repertoire consists of about 120,000 distinct CDR3 sequences, with nearly 85% occurring once and the leading ten covering about 23%. Sequencing used lung tumor tissue. These TCRs come from a man between 65 and 85 years old with non-small cell lung cancer. CDR3s include the opening cysteine and the closing phenylalanine or tryptophan. A D gene is named only where the DNA matches it firmly. Not every row has a clone size; where given, it reads once, few, many or a size class.

D gene: -
J gene: TRBJ2-2
V gene: TRBV29-1
clone size: few
CDR3 DNA: TGCAGTGGCCTCGAGTGGGGCACCTGGGAGCTGTTTTTT
CDR3 protein: CSGLEWGTWELFF

D gene: TRBD1
J gene: TRBJ2-1
V gene: TRBV11-3
clone size: -
CDR3 DNA: TGTGCCAGCAGCTCAGATCCCACAGGGGGCAGGGTAGAGCAGTTCTTC
CDR3 protein: CASSSDPTGGRVEQFF

D gene: TRBD2
J gene: TRBJ2-1
V gene: TRBV4-3
clone size: once
CDR3 DNA: TGCGCCAGCAGCCAAGACTCAGCGGGAGCAGAATTCAATGAGCAGTTCTTC
CDR3 protein: CASSQDSAGAEFNEQFF

D gene: -
J gene: TRBJ1-1
V gene: TRBV6-5
clone size: -
CDR3 DNA: TGTGCCAGAAGCTACGACCAGATGAACACTGAAGCTTTCTTT
CDR3 protein: CARSYDQMNTEAFF

D gene: -
J gene: TRBJ2-5
V gene: TRBV11-3
clone size: -
CDR3 DNA: TGTGTCAGCAGCTTAGGGATCAGTCAGGACGAGACCCAGTACTTC
CDR3 protein: CVSSLGISQDETQYF

D gene: TRBD2
J gene: TRBJ2-1
V gene: TRBV20-1
clone size: -
CDR3 DNA: TGCAGTGCTAGAGGTCCCATCGGGGGGGCCGGTTGGGATGAGCATTTCTTC
CDR3 protein: CSARGPIGGAGWDEHFF

D gene: TRBD2
J gene: TRBJ2-3
V gene: TRBV29-1
clone size: -
CDR3 DNA: TGCAGCGTTGACGGGAGGGGCACAGATACGCAGTATTTT
CDR3 protein: CSVDGRGTDTQYF

D gene: -
J gene: TRBJ2-5
V gene: TRBV11-2
clone size: -
CDR3 DNA: TGTACCGGCAGCTTACTCGCCCTCCAAGAGACCCAGTACTTC
CDR3 protein: CTGSLLALQETQYF

D gene: TRBD2
J gene: TRBJ2-7
V gene: TRBV19
clone size: -
CDR3 DNA: TGTGCCAGTCGGAAACTAGCGGGAGGACCCGGGTACGGGCAGTACTTC
CDR3 protein: CASRKLAGGPGYGQYF

D gene: -
J gene: TRBJ2-4
V gene: TRBV10-2
clone size: -
CDR3 DNA: TGCGCCAGCAATGGGTATCGCGACCGGCGGAACATTCAGTACTTC
CDR3 protein: CASNGYRDRRNIQYF

D gene: TRBD2
J gene: TRBJ2-7
V gene: TRBV6-5
clone size: -
CDR3 DNA: TGTGCCAGCAGTTACCACGCGTCTAGCGGCTCCTACGAGCAGTACTTC
CDR3 protein: CASSYHASSGSYEQYF

D gene: -
J gene: TRBJ2-7
V gene: TRBV4-2
clone size: -
CDR3 DNA: TGTGCCAGCAGCCAAGGACTGGGTCTCTACGAGTGGTACTTC
CDR3 protein: CASSQGLGLYEWYF

D gene: TRBD1
J gene: TRBJ2-6
V gene: TRBV4-1
clone size: once
CDR3 DNA: TGCACCAGCAGCCAAGATGTTTCCCGGACAGGCTCTGGGGCCAACGTCCTGACTTTC
CDR3 protein: CTSSQDVSRTGSGANVLTF

D gene: TRBD1
J gene: TRBJ1-5
V gene: TRBV28
clone size: -
CDR3 DNA: TGTGCCAGCAGTTGTCAAAATCAATGGAGGACAGGGAGGGAGCCCCAGCATTTT
CDR3 protein: CASSCQNQWRTGREPQHF

D gene: TRBD1
J gene: TRBJ2-7
V gene: TRBV6-1
clone size: -
CDR3 DNA: TGTGCCAATAGTGATTACCAAACGGACAGGGAGCAGTACTTC
CDR3 protein: CANSDYQTDREQYF

D gene: -
J gene: TRBJ1-5
V gene: TRBV28
clone size: -
CDR3 DNA: TGTGCCAGCAGTTTGAGGCTTTTAGGCTACAATCGGCCCCAGCATTTT
CDR3 protein: CASSLRLLGYNRPQHF

D gene: -
J gene: TRBJ1-1
V gene: TRBV11-2
clone size: -
CDR3 DNA: TGTGCCAGCAAATTAACGGAGATGGGGATGAACACTGAAGCTTTCTTT
CDR3 protein: CASKLTEMGMNTEAFF

D gene: TRBD2
J gene: TRBJ2-1
V gene: TRBV10-1
clone size: -
CDR3 DNA: TGCGCCAGCAGTGCGGGACTAGCGGGAGGAAGCTACTACAATGAGCAGTTCTTC
CDR3 protein: CASSAGLAGGSYYNEQFF

D gene: -
J gene: TRBJ2-3
V gene: TRBV20-1
clone size: -
CDR3 DNA: TGCAGTGCTACCAGGGAGTGGGATGTGCAGTATTTT
CDR3 protein: CSATREWDVQYF

D gene: TRBD1
J gene: TRBJ1-1
V gene: TRBV12-3/TRBV12-4
clone size: -
CDR3 DNA: TGTTCCAGCAGTATCGGGACAGGGATGAACACTGAAGCTTTCTTT
CDR3 protein: CSSSIGTGMNTEAFF

D gene: -
J gene: TRBJ1-4
V gene: TRBV29-1
clone size: -
CDR3 DNA: TGCAACTTCAGCGGCATTCCCCATGAAAAACTGTTTTTT
CDR3 protein: CNFSGIPHEKLFF

D gene: TRBD1
J gene: TRBJ1-6
V gene: TRBV28
clone size: once
CDR3 DNA: TGTACCGGCAGTTCGGAACAGGGGGCTGGATCACCCCTCCACTTT
CDR3 protein: CTGSSEQGAGSPLHF

D gene: -
J gene: TRBJ2-5
V gene: TRBV12-3/TRBV12-4
clone size: -
CDR3 DNA: TGCGCCAGCAGTTTTAGCGACAGACAAGCGACCCAGTACTTC
CDR3 protein: CASSFSDRQATQYF

D gene: -
J gene: TRBJ1-5
V gene: TRBV30
clone size: -
CDR3 DNA: TGTGCTTGGAGTAATGCCGGTGATCAGCCCCAGCATTTT
CDR3 protein: CAWSNAGDQPQHF

D gene: TRBD2
J gene: TRBJ2-2
V gene: TRBV10-2
clone size: -
CDR3 DNA: TGCGCCAGCGGGCTAGCGGGGCCGAGAAAGGAGCTGTTTTTT
CDR3 protein: CASGLAGPRKELFF

D gene: -
J gene: TRBJ2-2
V gene: TRBV5-1
clone size: -
CDR3 DNA: TGCACCAGGAACCCTTCTTCAGGGAACACCCGGGAGCTGTTTTTT
CDR3 protein: CTRNPSSGNTRELFF

D gene: TRBD2
J gene: TRBJ2-1
V gene: TRBV28
clone size: -
CDR3 DNA: TGTGCCAGCGATAGTAGCGGGAATGACAATGAGTTGTTCTTC
CDR3 protein: CASDSSGNDNELFF

D gene: TRBD2
J gene: TRBJ2-1
V gene: TRBV12-5
clone size: -
CDR3 DNA: TGTCTTAGTGGTTCGAAATTAGCGGGGGGCCCCTCGGGTGAGCAGTTCTTC
CDR3 protein: CLSGSKLAGGPSGEQFF

D gene: TRBD2
J gene: TRBJ2-1
V gene: TRBV11-3
clone size: -
CDR3 DNA: TGCCCCGGCAGCCTCCTAGGGACTAGCGGGGGCTACAATGAGCAGTTCTTC
CDR3 protein: CPGSLLGTSGGYNEQFF

D gene: TRBD2
J gene: TRBJ2-7
V gene: TRBV10-3
clone size: -
CDR3 DNA: TGCGTTATCAGTGGGGACTACACTTCCTACGAGCAGTACTTC
CDR3 protein: CVISGDYTSYEQYF

D gene: -
J gene: TRBJ1-1
V gene: TRBV5-1
clone size: many
CDR3 DNA: TGCGCCAGCAGCTTGGTTGGGACTGAAGCTTTCTTT
CDR3 protein: CASSLVGTEAFF

D gene: TRBD1
J gene: TRBJ1-2
V gene: TRBV5-1
clone size: many
CDR3 DNA: TGCGCCAGCAGCTCCGGACAGGAGTTCTATGGCTACACCTTC
CDR3 protein: CASSSGQEFYGYTF

D gene: -
J gene: TRBJ2-1
V gene: TRBV6-2/TRBV6-3
clone size: -
CDR3 DNA: TGTGTCAGCAGTCCGGTACTAGGCAATACCAATGAGCAGATCTTC
CDR3 protein: CVSSPVLGNTNEQIF

D gene: -
J gene: TRBJ2-7
V gene: TRBV20-1
clone size: -
CDR3 DNA: TGCAGTGCTAGGAATGCGCCCGGGGGCGATACCTACGAGCAGTACTTC
CDR3 protein: CSARNAPGGDTYEQYF

D gene: -
J gene: TRBJ1-2
V gene: TRBV12-3/TRBV12-4
clone size: -
CDR3 DNA: TGTGCCAGCAGCCCAGCCCGGGACGGATATGACTACACCTTC
CDR3 protein: CASSPARDGYDYTF

D gene: TRBD1
J gene: TRBJ2-3
V gene: TRBV29-1
clone size: -
CDR3 DNA: TGCAGCGCAAACGACGGCCAGAGGACAGGTACGGAGTATTTT
CDR3 protein: CSANDGQRTGTEYF

D gene: -
J gene: TRBJ2-3
V gene: TRBV5-8
clone size: once
CDR3 DNA: TGTGCCAGCATCAAAGGGACTTCGGGAAATACGCAGTATTTT
CDR3 protein: CASIKGTSGNTQYF

D gene: -
J gene: TRBJ2-3
V gene: TRBV11-3
clone size: few
CDR3 DNA: TGTACCAGTACCCGTCGGGAAGTGAGCACAGATACGCAGTATTTT
CDR3 protein: CTSTRREVSTDTQYF

D gene: -
J gene: TRBJ1-1
V gene: TRBV11-2
clone size: -
CDR3 DNA: TGTGCCAGCAGCTTAAACATGGAAGAAACTTTCTTT
CDR3 protein: CASSLNMEETFF

D gene: -
J gene: TRBJ2-2
V gene: TRBV4-3
clone size: -
CDR3 DNA: TGCGCCAGCATCCAAGAAGGGGTCACCGGGGAGCTGTTCTTT
CDR3 protein: CASIQEGVTGELFF

D gene: -
J gene: TRBJ2-6
V gene: TRBV5-1
clone size: -
CDR3 DNA: TGCGCCAGCAGCTTGGACGGGCACAGGGCCAACGTCCTGAGCTTC
CDR3 protein: CASSLDGHRANVLSF

D gene: -
J gene: TRBJ2-3
V gene: TRBV29-1
clone size: -
CDR3 DNA: TGCAGCCCTGAGGGTATTGGGAGCATAGATACGCAGTATTTT
CDR3 protein: CSPEGIGSIDTQYF